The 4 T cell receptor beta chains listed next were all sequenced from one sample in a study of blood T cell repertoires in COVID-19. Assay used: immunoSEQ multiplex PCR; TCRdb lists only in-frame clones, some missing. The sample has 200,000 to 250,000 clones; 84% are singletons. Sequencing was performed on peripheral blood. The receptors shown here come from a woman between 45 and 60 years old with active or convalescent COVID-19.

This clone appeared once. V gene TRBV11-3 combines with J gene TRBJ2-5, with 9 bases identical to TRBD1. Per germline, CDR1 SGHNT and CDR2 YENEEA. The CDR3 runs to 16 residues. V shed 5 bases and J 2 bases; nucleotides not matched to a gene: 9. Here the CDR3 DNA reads TGTGCCAGCAGCCAGACCACCGGGACAGGGCAAGAGACCCAGTACTTC. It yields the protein CASSQTTGTGQETQYF.

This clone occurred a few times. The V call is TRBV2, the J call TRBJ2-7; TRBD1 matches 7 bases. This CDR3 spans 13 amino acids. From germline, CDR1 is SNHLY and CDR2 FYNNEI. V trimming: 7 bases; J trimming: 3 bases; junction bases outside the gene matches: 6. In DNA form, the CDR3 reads TGTGCCAGCAACGAGGACAGGAACTACGAGCAGTACTTC. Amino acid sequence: CASNEDRNYEQYF.

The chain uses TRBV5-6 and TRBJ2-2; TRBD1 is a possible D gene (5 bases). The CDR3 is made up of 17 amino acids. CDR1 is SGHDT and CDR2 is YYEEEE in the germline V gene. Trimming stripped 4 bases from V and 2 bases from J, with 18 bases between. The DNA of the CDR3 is TGTGCCAGCAGCATGACAAGACAGAGAAGAAACACCGGGGAGCTGTTTTTT. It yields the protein CASSMTRQRRNTGELFF.

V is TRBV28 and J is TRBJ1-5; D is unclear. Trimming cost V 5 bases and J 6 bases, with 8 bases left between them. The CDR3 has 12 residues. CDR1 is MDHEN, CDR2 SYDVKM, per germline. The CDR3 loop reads CASSQLGQPQHF. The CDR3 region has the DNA TGTGCCAGCAGTCAGCTAGGTCAGCCCCAGCATTTT.